These 9 T cell receptor beta chains came from one sample sequenced in a study of low-dose radiotherapy and immunotherapy resistance in tumors. The authors ran approximately 20 PCR cycles to amplify TCRs with a constant-region primer and V-primer adapter. TCRdb re-analysed the reads in MiXCR, keeping a single row per CDR3 protein. The table has tens of thousands of distinct CDR3 sequences, approximately 12% seen once. Time point denoted: before trial treatment. This specimen was PBMCs, taken before treatment. The receptors were sampled from a female donor with ovarian cancer.

This clonotype has ten or more counts. The chain has TRBV5-6 and TRBJ2-7; 11 nucleotides align to TRBD2. This CDR3 region has 15 residues. The germline CDR1 and CDR2 sequences are SGHDT and YYEEEE. Trimming at V came to 0 bases and at J to 3 bases, leaving 2 bases not matched to a gene. The CDR3 DNA follows: TGTGCCAGCAGCTTGGAAGGGACTAGCGGCTACGAGCAGTACTTC. The encoded protein is CASSLEGTSGYEQYF.

This clonotype has ten or more counts. The chain carries TRBV7-2 and TRBJ2-5; the D gene is possibly TRBD2 (6 bases). Germline loops: CDR1 SGHTA, CDR2 FQGNSA. The CDR3 has 14 amino acids. Between the trimmed V and J ends, which lost 4 bases and 5 bases, there was a span of 14 bases. The CDR3, as DNA: TGTGCCAGCAGCTCGGACTACCCCCTGGAGACCCAGTACTTC. Amino acid sequence: CASSSDYPLETQYF.

The chain combines TRBV29-1 with TRBJ1-1, with 7 positions matching TRBD1. The V segment lost 3 bases and the J segment 11 bases; nucleotides outside the gene matches: 18. The germline gives CDR1 SQVTM, CDR2 ANQGSEA. CDR3 length: 15 residues. CDR3 DNA: TGCAGCGTTGATCCTCTCGATGGGACAGAAGTTGAGGCTTTCTTT. Translated: CSVDPLDGTEVEAFF. Full variable domain (rest looked up from reference TRBV29-1 and TRBJ1-1): SAVISQKPSRDICQRGTSLTIQCQVDSQVTMMFWYRQQPGQSLTLIATANQGSEATYESGFVIDKFPISRPNLTFSTLTVSNMSPEDSSIYLCSVDPLDGTEVEAFFGQGTRLTVV.

This clonotype was counted only a few times. The rearrangement uses TRBV12-3 or TRBV12-4 and TRBJ2-1; TRBD2 aligns across 9 bases. This CDR3 is 14 amino acids long. Trimming removed 5 bases from V and 7 bases from J; junction bases left unmatched: 6. The CDR3 DNA follows: TGTGCCAGCAGTCTTAGCGGGAGCTGGAATGAGCAGTTCTTC. Encoded protein: CASSLSGSWNEQFF.

The chain employs TRBV29-1 and TRBJ2-1; D not certain. Germline V gives CDR1 SQVTM, CDR2 ANQGSEA. CDR3 size: 13 residues. Trimming took 5 bases from V and 6 from J, leaving 14 bases between them. The CDR3: CSVPTGEINEQFF. The CDR3 DNA follows: TGCAGCGTTCCGACGGGTGAGATCAATGAGCAGTTCTTC.

This clonotype appeared many times. V and J are TRBV11-2 and TRBJ2-2; 9 positions agree with TRBD2. V shed 1 base, J shed 6 bases, and the junction held 6 bases outside the gene matches. The CDR3 has 16 amino acids. Germline CDR1 reads SGHAT; CDR2 reads FQNNGV. CDR3 nucleotides: TGTGCCAGCAGCTTAGGCGCGGGGGGGCCCCCCGGGGAGCTGTTTTTT. This encodes CASSLGAGGPPGELFF.

Ten or more counts support this clonotype. The chain recombines TRBV7-3 with TRBJ2-3; 9 bases agree with TRBD2. Germline lookup yields CDR1 SGHTA and CDR2 FQGTGA. The ends lost 6 bases at V and 2 bases at J; junction bases unmatched: 3. This CDR3 contains 14 residues. CDR3 bases: TGTGCCAGCAGTAGCGGGGGTGCCACAGATACGCAGTATTTT. Translating gives CASSSGGATDTQYF.

This clonotype was counted many times. This rearrangement joins TRBV28 to TRBJ2-7, with 7 positions matching TRBD1. CDR1 MDHEN and CDR2 SYDVKM come from the germline V gene. V shed 3 bases and J 3 bases; nucleotides not matched to a gene: 2. The CDR3 length is 13 residues. The CDR3 region is CASSLGTVYEQYF. DNA of the CDR3: TGTGCCAGCAGTTTGGGGACAGTCTACGAGCAGTACTTC. The full variable domain, in which reference TRBV28 and TRBJ2-7 provide the parts outside the CDR3, is DVKVTQSSRYLVKRTGEKVFLECVQDMDHENMFWYRQDPGLGLRLIYFSYDVKMKEKGDIPEGYSVSREKKERFSLILESASTNQTSMYLCASSLGTVYEQYFGPGTRLTVT.

In this sample, this clonotype turned up many times. This CDR3 reads CASSRQGLGSPLNTEAFF. The CDR3 nucleotides read TGTGCCAGCAGCCGCCAAGGGTTGGGGTCCCCGCTTAACACTGAAGCTTTCTTT. The chain carries TRBV6-1 and TRBJ1-1, with unresolved D. Trimming shortened V by 6 bases and J by 2 bases, and 25 bases separated the two germline ends. The germline V gene has CDR1 MNHNS and CDR2 SASEGT. The CDR3 runs 18 residues.